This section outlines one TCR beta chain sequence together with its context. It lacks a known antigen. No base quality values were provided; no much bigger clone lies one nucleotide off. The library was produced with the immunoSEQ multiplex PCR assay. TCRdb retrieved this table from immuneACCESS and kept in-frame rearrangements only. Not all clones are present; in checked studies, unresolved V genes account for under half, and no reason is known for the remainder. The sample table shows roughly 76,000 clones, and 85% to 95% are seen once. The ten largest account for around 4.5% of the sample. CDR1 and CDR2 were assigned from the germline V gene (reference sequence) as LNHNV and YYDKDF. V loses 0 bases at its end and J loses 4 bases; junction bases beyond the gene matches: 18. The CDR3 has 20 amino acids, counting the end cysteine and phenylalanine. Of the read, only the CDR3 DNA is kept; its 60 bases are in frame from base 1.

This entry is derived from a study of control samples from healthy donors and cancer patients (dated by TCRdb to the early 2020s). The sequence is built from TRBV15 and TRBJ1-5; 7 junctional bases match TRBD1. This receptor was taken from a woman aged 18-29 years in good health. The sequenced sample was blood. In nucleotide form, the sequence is TGTGCCACCAGCAGAGATCACTGGGGAATGACAGGGAAGGGGAATCAGCCCCAGCATTTT. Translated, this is CATSRDHWGMTGKGNQPQHF.